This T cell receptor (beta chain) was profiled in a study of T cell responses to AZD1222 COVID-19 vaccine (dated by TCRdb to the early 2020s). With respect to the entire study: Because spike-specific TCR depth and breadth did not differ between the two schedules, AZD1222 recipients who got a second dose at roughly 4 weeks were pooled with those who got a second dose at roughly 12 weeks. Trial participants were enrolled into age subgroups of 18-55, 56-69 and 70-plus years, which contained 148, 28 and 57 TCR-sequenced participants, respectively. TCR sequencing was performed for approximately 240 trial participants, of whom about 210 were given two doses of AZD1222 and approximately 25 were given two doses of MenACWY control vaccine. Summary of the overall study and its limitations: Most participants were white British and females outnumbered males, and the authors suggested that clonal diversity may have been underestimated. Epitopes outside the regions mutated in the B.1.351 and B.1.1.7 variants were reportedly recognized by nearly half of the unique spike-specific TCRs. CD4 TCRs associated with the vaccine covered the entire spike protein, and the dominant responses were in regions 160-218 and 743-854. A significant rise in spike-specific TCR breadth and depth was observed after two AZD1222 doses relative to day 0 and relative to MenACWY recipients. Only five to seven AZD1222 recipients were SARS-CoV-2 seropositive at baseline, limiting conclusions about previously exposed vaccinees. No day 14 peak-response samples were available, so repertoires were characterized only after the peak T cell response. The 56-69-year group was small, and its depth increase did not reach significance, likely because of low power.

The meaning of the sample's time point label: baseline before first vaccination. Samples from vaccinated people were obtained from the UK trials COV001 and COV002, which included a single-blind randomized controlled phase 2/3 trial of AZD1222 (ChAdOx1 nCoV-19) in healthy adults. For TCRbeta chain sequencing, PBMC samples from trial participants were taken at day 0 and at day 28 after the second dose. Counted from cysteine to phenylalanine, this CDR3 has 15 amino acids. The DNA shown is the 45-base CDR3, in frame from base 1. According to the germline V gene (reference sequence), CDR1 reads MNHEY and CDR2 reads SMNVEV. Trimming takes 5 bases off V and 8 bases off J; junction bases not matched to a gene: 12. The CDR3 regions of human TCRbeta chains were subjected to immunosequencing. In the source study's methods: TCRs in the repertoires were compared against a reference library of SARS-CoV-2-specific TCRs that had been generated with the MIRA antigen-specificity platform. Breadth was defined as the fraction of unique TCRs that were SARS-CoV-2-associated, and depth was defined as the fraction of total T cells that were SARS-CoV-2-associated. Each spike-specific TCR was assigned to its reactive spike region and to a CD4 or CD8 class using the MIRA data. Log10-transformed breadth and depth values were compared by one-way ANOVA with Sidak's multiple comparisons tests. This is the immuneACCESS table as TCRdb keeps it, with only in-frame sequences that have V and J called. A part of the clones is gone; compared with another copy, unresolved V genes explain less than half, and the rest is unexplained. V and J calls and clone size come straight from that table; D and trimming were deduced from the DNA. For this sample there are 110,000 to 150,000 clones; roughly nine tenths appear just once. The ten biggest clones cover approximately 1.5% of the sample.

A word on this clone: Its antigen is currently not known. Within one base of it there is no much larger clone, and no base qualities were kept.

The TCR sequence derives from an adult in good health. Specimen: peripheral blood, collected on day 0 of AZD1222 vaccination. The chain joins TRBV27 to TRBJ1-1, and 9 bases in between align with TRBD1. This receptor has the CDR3 CASSTPGTGSPEAFF. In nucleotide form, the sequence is TGTGCCAGCAGTACCCCCGGGACAGGGTCCCCCGAAGCTTTCTTT.